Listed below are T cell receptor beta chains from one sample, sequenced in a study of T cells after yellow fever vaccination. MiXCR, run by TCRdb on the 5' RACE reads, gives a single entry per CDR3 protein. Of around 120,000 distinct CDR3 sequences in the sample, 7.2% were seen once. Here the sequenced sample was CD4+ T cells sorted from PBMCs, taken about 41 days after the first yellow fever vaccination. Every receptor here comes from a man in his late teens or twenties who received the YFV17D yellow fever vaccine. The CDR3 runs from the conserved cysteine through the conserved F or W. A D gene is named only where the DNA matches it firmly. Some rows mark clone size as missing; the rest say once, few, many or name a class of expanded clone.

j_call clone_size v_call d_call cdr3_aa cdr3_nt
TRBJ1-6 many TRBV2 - CASSPDSYNSPLHF TGTGCCAGCTCGCCAGACTCCTATAATTCACCCCTCCACTTT
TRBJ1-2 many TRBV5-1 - CASSLTGPTYLGYTF TGCGCCAGCAGCTTGACGGGACCGACCTATTTGGGCTACACCTTC
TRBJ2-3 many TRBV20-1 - CSAERGFTDTQYF TGCAGTGCCGAGAGGGGTTTCACAGATACGCAGTATTTT
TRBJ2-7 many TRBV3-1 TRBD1 CASSYWTGSYEQYF TGTGCCAGCAGCTACTGGACAGGATCCTACGAGCAGTACTTC
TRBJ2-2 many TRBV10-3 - CAISEYPPNTGELFF TGTGCCATCAGTGAGTACCCGCCGAACACCGGGGAGCTGTTTTTT
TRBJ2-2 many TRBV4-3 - CASSQDHKNTGELFF TGCGCCAGCAGCCAAGATCACAAGAACACCGGGGAGCTGTTTTTT
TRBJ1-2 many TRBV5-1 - CASSLGPGQVNFYTF TGCGCCAGCAGCTTGGGCCCCGGGCAGGTTAACTTCTACACCTTC
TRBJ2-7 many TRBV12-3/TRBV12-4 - CASSTRGYEQYF TGTGCCAGCAGTACCCGAGGCTACGAGCAGTACTTC
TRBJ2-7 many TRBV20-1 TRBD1 CSAFGQGAAWEQYF TGCAGTGCCTTCGGACAGGGGGCGGCCTGGGAGCAGTACTTC
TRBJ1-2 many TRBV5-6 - CASSLRQSLFIYGYTF TGTGCCAGCAGCTTGAGGCAGTCCCTATTTATCTATGGCTACACCTTC
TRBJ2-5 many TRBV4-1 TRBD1 CASSQGRTGGTETQYF TGCGCCAGCAGCCAAGGCCGGACAGGGGGAACCGAGACCCAGTACTTC
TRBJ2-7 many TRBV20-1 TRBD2 CSAYRRGAPYEQYF TGCAGTGCTTACCGGCGGGGGGCCCCCTACGAGCAGTACTTC
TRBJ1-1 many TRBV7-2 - CASSLAMDTEAFF TGTGCCAGCAGCTTAGCGATGGACACTGAAGCTTTCTTT
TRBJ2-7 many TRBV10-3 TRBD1 CAISEGPGTAYEQYF TGTGCCATCAGTGAGGGCCCCGGGACAGCCTACGAGCAGTACTTC
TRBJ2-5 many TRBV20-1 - CSAKRGGETQYF TGCAGTGCTAAACGGGGAGGAGAGACCCAGTACTTC
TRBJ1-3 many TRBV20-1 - CSAPTLGNPGNTIYF TGCAGTGCTCCGACGTTGGGGAATCCTGGAAACACCATATATTTT
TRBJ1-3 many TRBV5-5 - CASSLGDGNTIYF TGTGCCAGCAGCTTGGGTGATGGAAACACCATATATTTT
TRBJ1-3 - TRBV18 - CASSPKDRIEGNTIYF TGTGCCAGCTCACCGAAAGACAGGATTGAAGGGAACACCATATATTTT
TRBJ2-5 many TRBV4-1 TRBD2 CASSRGLAGPQETQYF TGCGCCAGCAGCCGTGGGCTAGCGGGGCCACAAGAGACCCAGTACTTC
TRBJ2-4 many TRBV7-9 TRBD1 CASSLAGTEIQYF TGTGCCAGCAGCTTAGCCGGGACAGAAATTCAGTACTTC
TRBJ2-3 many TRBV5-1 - CASRGFGSTDTQYF TGCGCCAGCAGGGGATTTGGGAGCACAGATACGCAGTATTTT
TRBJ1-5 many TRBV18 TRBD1 CASSLGQVPQPQHF TGTGCCAGCTCACTGGGACAGGTCCCTCAGCCCCAGCATTTT
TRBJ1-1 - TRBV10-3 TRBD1 CAISGGQGGAEAFF TGTGCCATCAGTGGGGGACAGGGGGGCGCTGAAGCTTTCTTT
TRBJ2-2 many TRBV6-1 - CASSERTSPGELFF TGTGCCAGCAGTGAAAGGACATCCCCCGGGGAGCTGTTTTTT